This T cell receptor beta chain was recorded in a study of T-cell reconstitution after alpha-beta-depleted transplantation in children. Study findings and constraints: Newly produced T cells mostly provided counts and TCRbeta diversity after one year, as hyperexpanded clones declined. About two months after transplant, alpha-beta T cells reportedly came from several hundred expanded graft clones.

This clonotype appeared a few times. What it recognizes is unknown. Unique molecular identifiers were incorporated during preparation of the TCRbeta library. TCRdb itself ran the PCR reads through MiXCR, one entry per CDR3 protein. The sample has about 200,000 distinct CDR3 sequences, approximately 6.9% seen once; the top ten hold 4.5% to 6.5%. Germline V gene lookup returns CDR1 MDHEN and CDR2 SYDVKM. Trimming at V came to 3 bases and at J to 5 bases, leaving 2 bases not matched to a gene. CDR3 length: 13 amino acids. The material was PBMCs, obtained before TCRalphabeta/CD19-depleted stem cell transplant. The clonotype comes from a boy younger than 10 with acute lymphoblastic leukemia, due to receive a stem cell transplant. The genes are TRBV28 and TRBJ2-5; 8 positions match TRBD1. The DNA for the CDR3 is TGTGCCAGCAGTTTGAACAGGGGGGAGACCCAGTACTTC. It specifies CASSLNRGETQYF.